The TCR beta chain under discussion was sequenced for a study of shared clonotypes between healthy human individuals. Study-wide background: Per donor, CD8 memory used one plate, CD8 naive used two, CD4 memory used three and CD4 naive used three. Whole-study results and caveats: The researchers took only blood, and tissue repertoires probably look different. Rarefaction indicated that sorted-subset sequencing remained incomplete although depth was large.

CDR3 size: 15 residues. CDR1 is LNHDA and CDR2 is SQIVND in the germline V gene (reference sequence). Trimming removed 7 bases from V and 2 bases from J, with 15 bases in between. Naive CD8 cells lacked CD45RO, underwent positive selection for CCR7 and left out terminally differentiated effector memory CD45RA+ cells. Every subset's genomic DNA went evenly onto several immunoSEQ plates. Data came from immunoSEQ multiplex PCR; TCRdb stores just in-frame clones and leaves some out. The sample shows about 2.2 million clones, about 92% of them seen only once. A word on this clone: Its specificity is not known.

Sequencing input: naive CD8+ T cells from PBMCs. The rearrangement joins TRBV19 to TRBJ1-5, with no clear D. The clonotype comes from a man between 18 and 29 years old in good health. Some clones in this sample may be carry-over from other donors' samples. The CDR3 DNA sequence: TGTGCCAGTACCGGACTCCCCGGAGGCAATCAGCCCCAGCATTTT. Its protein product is CASTGLPGGNQPQHF.